One T cell receptor (beta chain) is described in this entry. Antigen: not known. Relative to the germline gene, one junction end is altered; a read error may explain this. Profiling relied on immunoSEQ multiplex PCR, and the TCRdb table lists in-frame clones only, not all of them. The sample yields around 230,000 clones, approximately 83% seen once. The germline V gene has CDR1 MNHNY and CDR2 SVGAGI (reference sequence). This CDR3 contains 13 residues. This record belongs to a study of Tregs in tolerant kidney transplant recipients. Study-level findings and limits: This study did not directly address biological reproducibility.

CD4+CD25+CD127- Tregs, CD4+CD25- non-Tregs, CD4 and CD8 cells were sorted. This clonotype was obtained from a human donor in good health. The rearrangement uses TRBV6-6 and TRBJ2-1, with 11 nucleotides matching TRBD2. Sample: CD4+ T cells from blood. DNA of the CDR3: TGTACCAGCCTCAACCTAGCGGGAGGAGTGCAGTTCTTC. Amino acids: CTSLNLAGGVQFF.